This record looks at one T cell receptor (beta chain) sequence and its context. Its antigen remains unknown. The sample is drawn from a study of shared clonotypes between healthy human individuals. Study results and caveats: Some clonotypes were shared by all four sorted-subset donors, while others were not shared. The non-shared ones had lower generation probabilities than the shared ones.

Genomic DNA of every subset was divided equally among multiple immunoSEQ plates. Replicate PCRs for sorted subsets used roughly 200 ng DNA; this equaled around 28,000 T cell genomes. This table comes from immunoSEQ multiplex PCR, and its TCRdb copy is limited to in-frame clones, with some not included. The sample includes about 2.4 million clones, over 85% of them seen just once. Naive CD4+ cells were CD45RA-selected; the remaining cells were memory. This CDR3 is 16 amino acids long. The V and J ends lost 2 bases and 7 bases respectively, with 20 bases between them. CDR1 is SGHTA and CDR2 is FQGTGA in the germline V gene.

What was sequenced was naive CD4+ T cells from PBMCs. Noted subset: CD45RA+ positively selected. The chain joins TRBV7-3 to TRBJ1-2; tentatively, D is TRBD1 (6 bases). The TCR comes from a man aged 18 to 30 in good health. Some clones in this sample may be carry-over from other donors' samples. This CDR3 is CASSLLRETGPRGYTF. The CDR3 DNA reads TGTGCCAGCAGCTTACTCCGAGAGACAGGACCCCGTGGCTACACCTTC.